This T cell receptor beta chain was captured by sequencing in a study of T-cell memory formation after mild COVID-19. Overall study context: TCR clusters showed largely donor specificity. Findings and limits, study-wide: The SARS-CoV-2 specificity of second-wave clones reaching peak at day 37 remained unverified. Clones which contracted sat mainly in CM and EM if CD4+, and in EMRA if CD8+.

The germline gives CDR1 MNHEY, CDR2 SVGAGI. CDR3 size: 13 residues. J was trimmed by 6 bases and V by 6 bases; bases with no gene match: 4. This clonotype has just a few counts. Its target is unknown. UMIs and sample barcodes were carried by the TCR alpha and TCR beta cDNA libraries that 5'RACE produced using constant-segment primers. From the 5' RACE reads, TCRdb called clonotypes with MiXCR, one entry per CDR3 protein. The table includes 120,000 or so distinct CDR3 sequences, 15% to 20% detected once. The specimen sequenced was PBMCs or a T cell subset sorted from them (not recorded which). This clonotype was obtained from a man in his late teens or twenties who had mild COVID-19 (a few samples of this study predate the infection). Cell type and time point are not known. The V call is TRBV6-5, the J call TRBJ1-5, with 8 bases aligning to TRBD1. CDR3 bases: TGTGCCAGCAGACCAGGGGGCTTTCAGCCCCAGCATTTT. Its protein is CASRPGGFQPQHF.